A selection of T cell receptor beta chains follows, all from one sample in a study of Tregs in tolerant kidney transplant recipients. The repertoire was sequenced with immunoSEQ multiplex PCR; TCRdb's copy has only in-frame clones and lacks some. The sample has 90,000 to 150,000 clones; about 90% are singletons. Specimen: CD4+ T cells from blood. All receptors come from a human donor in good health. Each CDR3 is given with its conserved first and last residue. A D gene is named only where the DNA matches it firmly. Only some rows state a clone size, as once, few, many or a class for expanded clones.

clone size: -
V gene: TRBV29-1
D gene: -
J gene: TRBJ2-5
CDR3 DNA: TGCAGCATTACTAGCAGAGAGACCCAGTACTTC
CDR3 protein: CSITSRETQYF

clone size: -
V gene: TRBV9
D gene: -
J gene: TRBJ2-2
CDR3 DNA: TGTGCCAGCTCTACGGGGGTGACCGGGGAGCTGTTTTTT
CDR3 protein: CASSTGVTGELFF

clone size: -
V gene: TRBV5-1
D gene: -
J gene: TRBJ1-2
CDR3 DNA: TGCGCCAGCAGCTTGGGTGACAGGCCCGGTACTAACTATGGCTACACCTTC
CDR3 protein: CASSLGDRPGTNYGYTF

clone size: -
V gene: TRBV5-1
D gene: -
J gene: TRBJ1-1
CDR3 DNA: TGCGCCAGCAGCTCCGACCCGGTGAACACTGAAGCTTTCTTT
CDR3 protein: CASSSDPVNTEAFF

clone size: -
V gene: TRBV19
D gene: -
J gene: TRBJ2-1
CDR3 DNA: TGTGCCAGTAGTCCTCCCACCTGGAATGAGCAGTTCTTC
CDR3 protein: CASSPPTWNEQFF

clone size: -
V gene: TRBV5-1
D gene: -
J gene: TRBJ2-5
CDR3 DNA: TGCGCCAGCAGCTTTCGATACCAAGAGACCCAGTACTTC
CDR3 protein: CASSFRYQETQYF

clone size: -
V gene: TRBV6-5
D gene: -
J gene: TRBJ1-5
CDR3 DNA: TGTGCCAGCAGCTCAGGGGTTCAGCCCCAGCATTTT
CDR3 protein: CASSSGVQPQHF

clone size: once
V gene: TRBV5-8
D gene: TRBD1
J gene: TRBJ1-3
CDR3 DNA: TGTGCCAGCAGGGAGACAGGGGGATCTGGAAACACCATATATTTT
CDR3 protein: CASRETGGSGNTIYF

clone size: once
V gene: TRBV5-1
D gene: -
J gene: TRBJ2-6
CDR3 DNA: TGCGCCAGCAGCTTGTTTGGTAGGGTTGGTGGGGCCAACGTCCTGACTTTC
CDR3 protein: CASSLFGRVGGANVLTF

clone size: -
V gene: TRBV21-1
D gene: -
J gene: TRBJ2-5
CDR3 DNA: TGTGCCAGCAAGACCAGCGGACAAGAGACCCAGTACTTC
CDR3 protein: CASKTSGQETQYF

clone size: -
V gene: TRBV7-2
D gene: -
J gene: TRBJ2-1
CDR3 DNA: TGTGCCAGCAGCTTAGGACGGCCCCACAATGAGCAGTTCTTC
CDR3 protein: CASSLGRPHNEQFF

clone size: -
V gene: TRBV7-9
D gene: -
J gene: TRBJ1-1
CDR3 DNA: TGTGCCAGCAGCTTAGGTTCCTTCCGCGTAACGGTGCACACTGAAGCTTTCTTT
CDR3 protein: CASSLGSFRVTVHTEAFF

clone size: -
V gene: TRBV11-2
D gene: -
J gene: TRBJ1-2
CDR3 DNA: TGTGCCAGCAGCCGAGACCCAAAGGACTATGGCTACACCTTC
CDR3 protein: CASSRDPKDYGYTF

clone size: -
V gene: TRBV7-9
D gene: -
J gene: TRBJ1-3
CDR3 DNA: TGTGCCAGCAGCGTCTACTCTGGAAACACCATATATTTT
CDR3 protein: CASSVYSGNTIYF

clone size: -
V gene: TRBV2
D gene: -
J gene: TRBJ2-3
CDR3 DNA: TGTGCCGGTGGTTGGAGTAGCTCATCAGATACGCAGTATTTT
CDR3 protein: CAGGWSSSSDTQYF

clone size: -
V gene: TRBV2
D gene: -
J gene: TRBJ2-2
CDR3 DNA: TGTGCCAGCAGCCGGGACACTGGGACCGGGGAGCTGTTTTTT
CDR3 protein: CASSRDTGTGELFF

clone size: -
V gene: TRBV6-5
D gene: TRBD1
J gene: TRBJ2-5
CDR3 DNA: TGTGCCAGCAGACCGGGACAGGGGATGAGAGAGACCCAGTACTTC
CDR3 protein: CASRPGQGMRETQYF

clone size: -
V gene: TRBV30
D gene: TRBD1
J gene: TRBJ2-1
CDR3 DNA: TGTGCCTGGAGTTATCGTAGGGGACAGGGACTCCATTACAATGAGCAGTTCTTC
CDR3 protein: CAWSYRRGQGLHYNEQFF

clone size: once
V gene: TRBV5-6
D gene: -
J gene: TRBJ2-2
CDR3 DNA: TGTGCCAGCAGCTTGCCCTCCAGCTGGGCCACCGGGGAGCTGTTTTTT
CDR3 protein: CASSLPSSWATGELFF

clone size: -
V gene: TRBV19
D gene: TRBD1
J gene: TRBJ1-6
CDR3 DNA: TGTGCCAGTAGTATCGGGAATACAGGGGGCAGTTCACCCCTCCACTTT
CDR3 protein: CASSIGNTGGSSPLHF